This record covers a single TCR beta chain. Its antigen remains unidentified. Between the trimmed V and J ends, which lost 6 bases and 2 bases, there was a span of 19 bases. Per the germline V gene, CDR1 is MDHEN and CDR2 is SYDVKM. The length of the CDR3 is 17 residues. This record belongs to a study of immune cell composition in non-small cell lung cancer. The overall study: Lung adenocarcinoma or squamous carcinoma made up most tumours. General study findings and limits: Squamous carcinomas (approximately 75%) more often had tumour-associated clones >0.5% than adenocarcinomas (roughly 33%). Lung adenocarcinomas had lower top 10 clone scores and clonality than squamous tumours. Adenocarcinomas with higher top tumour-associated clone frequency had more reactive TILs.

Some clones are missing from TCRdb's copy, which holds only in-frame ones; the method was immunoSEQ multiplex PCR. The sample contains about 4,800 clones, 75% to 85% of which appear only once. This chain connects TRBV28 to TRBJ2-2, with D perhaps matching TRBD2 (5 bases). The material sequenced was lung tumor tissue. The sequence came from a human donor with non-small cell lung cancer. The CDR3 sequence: CASRGLGVLGNTGELFF. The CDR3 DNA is TGTGCCAGCAGGGGCCTCGGGGTGCTGGGAAACACCGGGGAGCTGTTTTTT.